The 5 T cell receptor beta chains given below trace back to one sample, sequenced in a study of cytomegalovirus exposure and HLA in healthy donors. Generated by immunoSEQ multiplex PCR, the TCRdb table keeps only in-frame clones and is missing some. The data show some 130,000 clones, about 91% seen once. Sequencing was done on a sample of PBMCs. The origin of the receptors is a woman aged 18-29 years in good health and CMV-seronegative.

V gene TRBV6-5 combines with J gene TRBJ2-1; tentative D call: TRBD2 (7 bases). Trimming removed 0 bases from V and 5 bases from J, with 14 bases in between. This CDR3 contains 16 residues. CDR1 MNHEY and CDR2 SVGAGI come from the germline V gene. The CDR3 sequence: CASSYSLRGGNNEQFF. CDR3 DNA sequence: TGTGCCAGCAGTTACTCTCTCCGCGGGGGCAACAATGAGCAGTTCTTC.

This clone was detected only once. In nucleotides, the CDR3 is TGCGCCAGCATCGACAGTAGCGGGGGGCGCCCTGGATGGACCCAGTACTTC. It is translated as CASIDSSGGRPGWTQYF. This chain links TRBV10-2 with TRBJ2-5; TRBD2 agrees at 10 bases. The junction had 18 bases not matched to a gene; V was cut back by 7 bases and J by 7 bases. Germline CDR1 reads WSHSY; CDR2 reads SAAADI. This CDR3 is built from 17 residues.

This clone was detected only a few times. The rearrangement links TRBV5-1 to TRBJ1-2; D unresolved. The V end lost 4 bases, the J end lost 4 bases, and 8 bases lay between the germline ends. This CDR3 has 12 residues. CDR1 is SGHRS and CDR2 is YFSETQ in the germline V gene. The CDR3 DNA sequence: TGCGCCAGCAGCCGGGGAGTCTATGGCTACACCTTC. Amino acids: CASSRGVYGYTF.

This sequence joins TRBV23-1 and TRBJ2-5; D remains unclear. TRBV23-1 is an ORF, and what it does is uncertain. V gave up 7 bases and J gave up 5 bases, with 20 bases separating them. This CDR3 has 15 residues. The DNA of the CDR3 is TGCGCCAGCACACCCAACTCGTCCCCGCTGGAGACCCAGTACTTC. It specifies CASTPNSSPLETQYF.

This clone occurred many times. V usage is TRBV6-4 and J usage is TRBJ2-1, with 12 nucleotides matching TRBD2. The CDR3 contains 15 residues. Germline assignment: CDR1 MRHNA and CDR2 SNTAGT. The trim removed 2 bases at V and 8 bases at J, leaving 4 bases unmatched. The CDR3 region is CASSDETSGGDEQFF. CDR3 bases: TGTGCCAGCAGTGACGAGACTAGCGGGGGAGATGAGCAGTTCTTC.